The 30 T cell receptor beta chains below come from one sample, sequenced in a study of a mutant IDH1 vaccine in newly diagnosed glioma. The method was immunoSEQ multiplex PCR; TCRdb's version includes in-frame clones alone and lacks a portion of them. In the table there are 50,000 or so clones, around 80% of which are singletons. These receptors are not linked to any known antigen. Described time point: week 5, during vaccination. All doses held 300 ug of mutant IDH1 20-mer peptide, with topical imiquimod. This specimen was PBMCs, taken from a glioma patient whose treatment included an IDH1 peptide vaccine. The receptors come from a woman between 40 and 55 years old with glioma.

V and J are TRBV7-2 and TRBJ1-5; 7 bases line up with TRBD1. In germline, CDR1 is SGHTA, CDR2 FQGNSA. The CDR3 totals 17 residues. The V segment lost 1 base and the J segment 0 bases; nucleotides outside the gene matches: 6. The CDR3 bases are TGTGCCAGCAGCTTAGTTGCAGGGGGGAATAGCAATCAGCCCCAGCATTTT. This codes for CASSLVAGGNSNQPQHF.

The chain recombines TRBV4-1 with TRBJ2-1; D is tentatively TRBD1 or TRBD2 (6 bases each). The ends were cut back, 4 bases at V and 7 bases at J, with 17 bases in the middle. The CDR3 covers 15 residues. Germline V gene sequence: CDR1 MGHRA, CDR2 YSYEKL. Here the CDR3 reads CASSPRLGGWNEQFF. DNA for the CDR3: TGCGCCAGCAGCCCCCGGTTGGGGGGCTGGAATGAGCAGTTCTTC.

This sequence joins TRBV30 and TRBJ2-3, with D perhaps assigned TRBD1 or TRBD2 (5 bases each). Germline CDR1 is GTSNPN and CDR2 is SVGIG (reference sequence). The length of the CDR3 is 15 residues. Trimming took off 0 bases at V and 4 bases at J, with 14 bases between the two ends. DNA of the CDR3: TGTGCCTGGAGTGTACCAGGGAGTATCGCAGATACGCAGTATTTT. Translating gives CAWSVPGSIADTQYF.

The chain combines TRBV7-2 with TRBJ2-3, with 10 bases aligning to TRBD2. The CDR3 runs 16 residues. From germline, CDR1 is SGHTA and CDR2 FQGNSA. Germline trimming cut 4 bases from V and 4 bases from J; bases unmatched to any gene: 8. The CDR3 nucleotides read TGTGCCAGCAGCTCAAGACTAGCGGGTCTCCCAGATACGCAGTATTTT. This sequence encodes CASSSRLAGLPDTQYF.

This rearrangement joins TRBV11-2 to TRBJ1-3; D ambiguous. CDR1 is SGHAT and CDR2 is FQNNGV in the germline V gene. This CDR3 region has 15 residues. V shed 5 bases and J shed 0 bases, with 11 bases lying between them. The CDR3 nucleotides read TGTGCCAGCAGCCTCATATCCCACTCTGGAAACACCATATATTTT. Amino acids: CASSLISHSGNTIYF.

This clone was counted a few times. The V call is TRBV7-9, the J call TRBJ1-4, with D possibly matching TRBD1 (5 bases). CDR1 and CDR2 from the germline V gene are SEHNR and FQNEAQ (reference sequence). Trimming pared 3 bases from V and 7 bases from J, leaving 12 bases between. The CDR3 sequence is 14 residues long. The CDR3 reads CASSFQGRSEKLFF. The CDR3 region has the DNA TGTGCCAGCAGCTTCCAGGGAAGGTCTGAAAAACTGTTTTTT.

This clone came up a few times. The chain carries TRBV5-1 and TRBJ2-2, with 8 bases that match TRBD1. CDR1 is SGHRS, CDR2 YFSETQ, per germline. CDR3 size: 16 residues. With V trimmed by 0 bases and J by 6 bases, 7 bases remained unmatched. The CDR3: CASSLDAGGASGELFF. CDR3 bases: TGCGCCAGCAGCTTGGATGCAGGGGGCGCTTCCGGGGAGCTGTTTTTT.

In this sample, this clone turned up a few times. V gene TRBV7-9 combines with J gene TRBJ2-2; no clear D. V was cut by 5 bases and J by 3 bases, with 10 bases left in between. Per the germline V gene, CDR1 is SEHNR and CDR2 is FQNEAQ (reference sequence). The CDR3 consists of 14 residues. Here the CDR3 DNA reads TGTGCCAGCAGCCTTGACATGTACACCGGGGAGCTGTTTTTT. It yields the protein CASSLDMYTGELFF.

V gene TRBV6-1 combines with J gene TRBJ2-7, with a possible D match to TRBD1 (6 bases). Germline V CDR1 and CDR2: MNHNS, SASEGT. Trimming pared 6 bases from V and 6 bases from J, leaving 18 bases between. CDR3 length: 14 residues. Here the CDR3 DNA reads TGTGCCAGCAGCAACAGGGTTAACTCGGGCGAGCAGTACTTC. Residues: CASSNRVNSGEQYF.

V and J are TRBV15 and TRBJ1-4; 9 bases are shared with TRBD1. This CDR3 has 16 amino acids. CDR1 is LNHNV, CDR2 YYDKDF, per germline (reference sequence). V gave up 0 bases and J gave up 5 bases; unmatched junction bases: 4. CDR3 protein: CATSRDLGTGNEKLFF. The CDR3 nucleotides read TGTGCCACCAGCAGAGATTTGGGGACAGGGAATGAAAAACTGTTTTTT.

The chain couples TRBV5-8 to TRBJ1-2; TRBD1 is a possible D gene (6 bases). CDR1 is SGHTS, CDR2 YDEGEE, per germline. This CDR3 is 18 amino acids long. The V gene lost 0 bases and the J gene lost 0 bases, with 18 bases spanning the gap. The CDR3 region is CASSLVGGTDRANYGYTF. The DNA for the CDR3 is TGTGCCAGCAGCTTGGTAGGGGGGACGGACAGAGCTAACTATGGCTACACCTTC. Looking up the rest from reference TRBV5-8 and TRBJ1-2 gives the full variable domain: EAGVTQSPTHLIKTRGQQATLRCSPISGHTSVYWYQQALGLGLQFLLWYDEGEERNRGNFPPRFSGRQFPNYSSELNVNALELEDSALYLCASSLVGGTDRANYGYTFGSGTRLTVV.

This clone was recorded only once. One junction end does not reproduce the germline sequence, and a read error may be involved. V and J are TRBV5-1 and TRBJ2-7; TRBD1 matches 8 bases. The CDR3 is made up of 14 amino acids. Germline V CDR1 and CDR2: SGHRS, YFSETQ. The CDR3 sequence is CASSLAGGSHEQYF. The CDR3 DNA sequence: TGCGCCAGCAGCTTGGCAGGGGGCTCCCACGAGCAGTACTTC.

V and J are TRBV18 and TRBJ2-7; 10 bases match TRBD1. Trimming at V came to 2 bases and at J to 5 bases, leaving 6 bases not matched to a gene. The CDR3 is 15 amino acids. Germline CDR1 and CDR2: KGHSH and LQKENI. The CDR3 loop reads CASSPGTGVRNEQYF. Written as DNA, the CDR3 is TGTGCCAGCTCACCAGGGACAGGGGTAAGAAACGAGCAGTACTTC.

The chain uses TRBV15 and TRBJ1-5; D remains ambiguous. Germline-derived CDR1 and CDR2 are LNHNV and YYDKDF (reference sequence). The CDR3 runs 16 residues. The V and J ends lost 0 bases and 5 bases respectively, with 14 bases between them. Here the CDR3 DNA reads TGTGCCACCAGCAGAGATCGGGAGGGCCCTTATCAGCCCCAGCATTTT. Translating it yields CATSRDREGPYQPQHF. The full variable domain, with the rest looked up from reference TRBV15 and TRBJ1-5, is DAMVIQNPRYQVTQFGKPVTLSCSQTLNHNVMYWYQQKSSQAPKLLFHYYDKDFNNEADTPDNFQSRRPNTSFCFLDIRSPGLGDTAMYLCATSRDREGPYQPQHFGDGTRLSIL.

The chain combines TRBV5-5 with TRBJ1-2; no clear D. V lost 1 base and J lost 5, with 15 bases in between. The germline CDR1 and CDR2 sequences are SGHKS and YYEKEE (reference sequence). The CDR3 is made up of 15 amino acids. CDR3 in amino acids: CASSLPAQGGYGYTF. In nucleotides, the CDR3 is TGTGCCAGCAGCTTGCCCGCGCAAGGAGGATATGGCTACACCTTC.

This clone was observed a few times. The genes are TRBV19 and TRBJ1-1, with D perhaps TRBD1 (5 bases). This CDR3 has 16 amino acids. V lost 6 bases and J 1 base, leaving 18 bases between the germline ends. The germline V gene encodes CDR1 LNHDA and CDR2 SQIVND (reference sequence). The CDR3 DNA follows: TGTGCCAGTAGCCCGGACAAGGGCCCATCGAACACTGAAGCTTTCTTT. This gives the protein CASSPDKGPSNTEAFF.

This clone was detected only a few times. V gene TRBV10-1 combines with J gene TRBJ2-3; D remains ambiguous. The CDR3 covers 13 residues. Germline V CDR1 and CDR2: WNHNN, SYGVQD (reference sequence). V was shortened by 4 bases and J by 2 bases, with 7 bases between the two germline ends. The CDR3 bases are TGCGCCAGCAGTGCACTTTCCACAGATACGCAGTATTTT. Its protein product is CASSALSTDTQYF.

The chain links TRBV18 to TRBJ2-7; possibly TRBD1 for D (5 bases). CDR1 KGHSH and CDR2 LQKENI come from the germline V gene. Between the trimmed V and J ends, which lost 3 bases and 4 bases, there was a span of 16 bases. The CDR3 is 15 residues long. The CDR3 loop reads CASSPPSRTRYEQYF. CDR3 DNA: TGTGCCAGCTCACCGCCATCAAGGACAAGATACGAGCAGTACTTC.

This chain links TRBV6-5 with TRBJ2-7; no clear D. V was pared by 0 bases and J by 5 bases, with 5 bases between. The CDR3 totals 12 residues. From germline, CDR1 is MNHEY and CDR2 SVGAGI. The CDR3 nucleotides are TGTGCCAGCAGTTACTCCCGTAACGAGCAGTACTTC. It encodes CASSYSRNEQYF.

As DNA, the CDR3 is TGTGCCAGCAGTTACTTAGGGACAGGGGCAAAACTGTTTTTT. This translates into CASSYLGTGAKLFF. The V gene is TRBV6-5, the J gene TRBJ1-4; 10 bases line up with TRBD1. The CDR3 loop spans 14 amino acids. The germline CDR1 and CDR2 sequences are MNHEY and SVGAGI. V gave up 1 base and J gave up 10 bases; unmatched junction bases: 3.

About this clone: A junction end diverges from the germline sequence, so it may reflect a read error. The genes are TRBV7-7 and TRBJ2-3; TRBD2 aligns across 14 bases. The CDR3 is 16 residues long. Germline lookup yields CDR1 SSHAT and CDR2 FNYEAQ (reference sequence). DNA of the CDR3: TGTGCTAGCAGCTCGACTAGCGGGGGGGCTGGAGATACGCAGTATTTT. This codes for CASSSTSGGAGDTQYF.

This rearrangement joins TRBV2 to TRBJ2-7, with D uncertain. Germline V lookup: CDR1 SNHLY, CDR2 FYNNEI. The CDR3 length is 11 residues. V lost 5 bases, J lost 0 bases, and 2 bases lay in between. The CDR3 nucleotides read TGTGCCAGCAGTTCCTCCTACGAGCAGTACTTC. Translation gives CASSSSYEQYF.

A few counts support this clone. The CDR3 DNA sequence: TGCAGCGTTAGGTGGGGCCTGTCCTACGAGCAGTACTTC. Translation gives CSVRWGLSYEQYF. The chain links TRBV29-1 to TRBJ2-7, with a tentative D call TRBD1 (5 bases). V dropped 5 bases and J dropped 1 base, with 12 bases sitting between them. The CDR3 has 13 residues. Looked up from germline, CDR1 is SQVTM and CDR2 is ANQGSEA.

V and J are TRBV7-2 and TRBJ1-4, with a possible D match to TRBD1 (5 bases). The CDR3 totals 17 residues. V lost 2 bases to trimming and J lost 3 bases, with 16 bases between them. Per germline, CDR1 SGHTA and CDR2 FQGNSA. CDR3 DNA: TGTGCCAGCAGCTTATCGGGTGGGGCCCGGGCTAATGAAAAACTGTTTTTT. This codes for CASSLSGGARANEKLFF.

The rearrangement links TRBV5-8 to TRBJ2-7; D gene ambiguous. Trimming took off 0 bases at V and 12 bases at J, with 10 bases between the two ends. Germline CDR1 and CDR2: SGHTS and YDEGEE. CDR3 size: 11 residues. The CDR3 here is CASSLGIRPYF. CDR3 nucleotide sequence: TGTGCCAGCAGCTTGGGGATTCGTCCGTACTTC.

The chain is built from TRBV5-1 and TRBJ2-1; TRBD1 agrees at 8 bases. Germline V gene data show CDR1 as SGHRS and CDR2 as YFSETQ. V was pared by 1 base and J by 2 bases, with 2 bases of the junction left unmatched. The CDR3 has 15 residues. CDR3 residues: CASSLTQGAYNEQFF. DNA for the CDR3: TGCGCCAGCAGCTTGACACAGGGGGCCTACAATGAGCAGTTCTTC.

The genes are TRBV2 and TRBJ2-7; a possible D gene is TRBD2 (6 bases). This CDR3 has 11 amino acids. V shed 10 bases and J shed 9 bases, with 16 bases lying between them. CDR1 is SNHLY and CDR2 is FYNNEI in the germline V gene. The chain's CDR3 is CATPSTEGQYF. Here the CDR3 DNA reads TGTGCCACACCGAGTACGGAGGGGCAGTACTTC.

CDR3: CASSLDPSRTDTQYF. The CDR3 nucleotides read TGTGCCAGCAGCTTAGACCCTAGTCGAACAGATACGCAGTATTTT. The chain couples TRBV7-8 to TRBJ2-3; D gene uncertain. Germline V gene data show CDR1 as SGHVS and CDR2 as FQNEAQ. V was shortened by 1 base and J by 3 bases, with 11 bases between the two germline ends. The CDR3 totals 15 residues.

The V gene is TRBV27, the J gene TRBJ1-6; no reliable D call. The germline CDR1 and CDR2 sequences are MNHEY and SMNVEV (reference sequence). V was trimmed by 8 bases and J by 0 bases, leaving 17 bases between them. The CDR3 sequence is 17 residues long. The CDR3 sequence: CASRQSGISSYNSPLHF. DNA of the CDR3: TGTGCCAGCCGCCAGTCGGGGATAAGCTCCTATAATTCACCCCTCCACTTT.

The J gene is TRBJ1-3, the V gene TRBV11-3, with D unclear. The CDR3 totals 18 residues. Germline V gene data show CDR1 as SGHNT and CDR2 as YENEEA. Trimming took 1 base from V and 5 from J, leaving 21 bases between them. As DNA, the CDR3 is TGTGCCAGCAGCTTAGCTAGGCCAGGAGAGAAAACCCGAAACACCATATATTTT. Amino acid sequence: CASSLARPGEKTRNTIYF.